These 32 T cell receptor beta chains were all obtained from the same sample, sequenced in a study of OX40 agonist ivuxolimab in advanced cancers. Libraries were prepared by immunoSEQ multiplex PCR; TCRdb keeps only in-frame clonotypes and omits some of them. The sample has roughly 77,000 clones, under 85% seen once. The sample here was CD4+ or CD8+ T cells sorted from blood, taken in a trial of the OX40 agonist ivuxolimab. Source of these receptors: an adult with an advanced solid tumor such as melanoma, head and neck, liver or kidney cancer.

The chain employs TRBV19 and TRBJ1-2; D unresolved. V gave up 3 bases and J gave up 4 bases, with 15 bases separating them. Per the germline V gene, CDR1 is LNHDA and CDR2 is SQIVND (reference sequence). The CDR3 runs 15 residues. The CDR3 sequence is CASSIGSVRGYGYTF. The DNA of the CDR3 is TGTGCCAGTAGTATCGGGTCGGTCAGAGGCTATGGCTACACCTTC.

The chain couples TRBV10-3 to TRBJ2-5; possibly TRBD2 for D (5 bases). Germline V gives CDR1 ENHRY, CDR2 SYGVKD. This CDR3 region has 15 residues. Deletions cut 3 bases from V and 4 bases from J, with 15 bases between. The CDR3 coding sequence is TGTGCCATCAGTGACTCGTGGGATGGAGGAGAGACCCAGTACTTC. Amino acid sequence: CAISDSWDGGETQYF.

V and J are TRBV7-9 and TRBJ1-6; D ambiguous. The CDR3 extends over 13 amino acids. Germline V gene lookup returns CDR1 SEHNR and CDR2 FQNEAQ (reference sequence). The germline V and J ends were trimmed by 1 base and 10 bases, with 8 bases remaining between them. As DNA, the CDR3 is TGTGCCAGCAGCTTAGGGGGAGGATCACCCCTCCACTTT. Encoded protein: CASSLGGGSPLHF.

Written as DNA, the CDR3 is TGTGCCAGCAGTTCACAAGACAGGGGGCGGTACGAGCAGTACTTC. It translates to CASSSQDRGRYEQYF. V gene TRBV28 combines with J gene TRBJ2-7, with TRBD1 identical over 10 bases. Germline lookup yields CDR1 MDHEN and CDR2 SYDVKM. V shed 4 bases, J shed 4 bases, and the junction held 7 bases outside the gene matches. The length of the CDR3 is 15 residues.

This chain joins TRBV11-2 and TRBJ2-7; D is undetermined. The CDR3 has 14 residues. Germline V gene data show CDR1 as SGHAT and CDR2 as FQNNGV. V lost 2 bases, J lost 0 bases, and 8 bases lay in between. CDR3 DNA sequence: TGTGCCAGCAGCTTACCCGCCAGCTCCTACGAGCAGTACTTC. This gives the protein CASSLPASSYEQYF.

The chain combines TRBV28 with TRBJ2-3, with 15 nucleotides matching TRBD2. The V segment lost 6 bases and the J segment 8 bases; nucleotides outside the gene matches: 9. CDR1 and CDR2 from the germline V gene are MDHEN and SYDVKM. The CDR3 is 16 residues long. DNA for the CDR3: TGTGCCAGCAGCTCATACGGACTAGCGGGAGGGGGTACGCAGTATTTT. Translating it yields CASSSYGLAGGGTQYF.

This chain uses TRBV19 with TRBJ2-1; no definite D call. The CDR3 contains 15 residues. Trimming took off 0 bases at V and 8 bases at J, with 14 bases between the two ends. Germline V lookup: CDR1 LNHDA, CDR2 SQIVND (reference sequence). CDR3 amino acids: CASSIDLFGVDEQFF. The CDR3 DNA follows: TGTGCCAGTAGTATAGATCTATTTGGAGTTGATGAGCAGTTCTTC.

The J gene is TRBJ2-5, the V gene TRBV30, with 8 bases fitting TRBD2. The J call may be mistaken, given a closer DNA end match to TRBJ2-7. The CDR3 runs to 15 residues. Germline V gives CDR1 GTSNPN, CDR2 SVGIG (reference sequence). The CDR3 region is CAWSAGGGFSYEQYF. The CDR3 DNA reads as TGTGCCTGGAGTGCGGGAGGGGGGTTCTCCTACGAGCAGTACTTC.

The V and J genes are TRBV6-6 and TRBJ2-7; 9 positions match TRBD1. The CDR3 runs 13 residues. V lost 10 bases, J lost 2 bases, and 6 bases stayed unmatched. CDR1 MNHNY and CDR2 SVGAGI come from the germline V gene (reference sequence). CDR3 in amino acids: CATTRTGAYEQYF. The CDR3 DNA sequence: TGTGCCACCACCAGGACAGGGGCCTACGAGCAGTACTTC.

The rearrangement links TRBV11-3 to TRBJ2-7; perhaps TRBD2 as D (5 bases). The CDR3 loop spans 13 amino acids. V was pared by 3 bases and J by 5 bases, with 11 bases between. Germline CDR1 reads SGHNT; CDR2 reads YENEEA. CDR3 DNA sequence: TGTGCCAGCAGCTTCCTGAGGGAGAACGAGCAGTACTTC. This sequence encodes CASSFLRENEQYF.

This chain links TRBV7-2 with TRBJ1-5; 9 nucleotides agree with TRBD1. Germline V gene lookup returns CDR1 SGHTA and CDR2 FQGNSA. This CDR3 spans 16 amino acids. J lost 0 bases, V lost 4 bases, and 4 bases had no gene match. CDR3 protein: CASSYGDRVSNQPQHF. In DNA, the CDR3 is TGTGCCAGCAGCTACGGGGACAGGGTTAGCAATCAGCCCCAGCATTTT.

The rearrangement links TRBV30 to TRBJ2-3; no clear D gene. V dropped 4 bases and J dropped 1 base, with 12 bases sitting between them. The CDR3 is made up of 14 amino acids. From germline, CDR1 is GTSNPN and CDR2 SVGIG (reference sequence). The CDR3: CAWTVNTGTDTQYF. For the CDR3, the DNA is TGTGCCTGGACGGTGAACACCGGCACAGATACGCAGTATTTT.

The chain has TRBV18 and TRBJ1-3, with D hard to call. The germline V gene has CDR1 KGHSH and CDR2 LQKENI. This CDR3 is built from 13 residues. V was pared by 3 bases and J by 3 bases, with 6 bases between. CDR3: CASSPDIGNTIYF. The CDR3 DNA follows: TGTGCCAGCTCACCGGATATTGGAAACACCATATATTTT.

The J gene is TRBJ1-3, the V gene TRBV30; D possibly corresponds to TRBD1 (6 bases). The germline gives CDR1 GTSNPN, CDR2 SVGIG (reference sequence). The CDR3 has 14 amino acids. This CDR3 is CAFSQGSLGNTIYF. Written as DNA, the CDR3 is TGTGCGTTCTCGCAGGGGAGTCTCGGAAACACCATATATTTT.

This chain uses TRBV4-1 with TRBJ1-4; D is possibly TRBD1 (6 bases). CDR1 and CDR2 from the germline V gene are MGHRA and YSYEKL. The CDR3 is 18 amino acids. V was trimmed by 4 bases and J by 8 bases, leaving 26 bases between them. Here the CDR3 reads CASSPIGITGKDREKLFF. The CDR3 DNA sequence: TGCGCCAGCAGCCCGATTGGAATAACAGGGAAAGATCGAGAAAAACTGTTTTTT.

The rearrangement uses TRBV7-9 and TRBJ2-7; a possible D gene is TRBD2 (6 bases). The CDR3 runs 14 residues. The V and J ends lost 4 bases and 3 bases respectively, with 13 bases between them. Germline V gene lookup returns CDR1 SEHNR and CDR2 FQNEAQ (reference sequence). As DNA, the CDR3 is TGTGCCAGCAGCTACAGTGGGGGGTTCTACGAGCAGTACTTC. Translated: CASSYSGGFYEQYF.

This chain uses TRBV19 with TRBJ2-3; 7 bases fit TRBD2. J lost 7 bases, V lost 5 bases, and 9 bases had no gene match. The CDR3 spans 14 residues. Germline CDR1 reads LNHDA; CDR2 reads SQIVND (reference sequence). CDR3 protein: CASSAGVRGNTQYF. CDR3 nucleotides: TGTGCCAGTAGTGCCGGGGTGCGGGGGAATACGCAGTATTTT.

The CDR3: CASTRDRVPKTSSGNTIYF. Written as DNA, the CDR3 is TGTGCCAGCACCCGGGACAGGGTGCCGAAGACGAGCTCTGGAAACACCATATATTTT. The chain has TRBV2 and TRBJ1-3; the match to TRBD1 covers 9 bases. Germline loops: CDR1 SNHLY, CDR2 FYNNEI. The CDR3 consists of 19 residues. J gave up 0 bases and V 7 bases, and 16 bases lay outside the gene matches.

This chain links TRBV2 with TRBJ1-6, with D perhaps TRBD1 (6 bases). V was clipped by 1 base and J by 9 bases, with 13 bases between them. This CDR3 is 15 amino acids long. Germline lookup yields CDR1 SNHLY and CDR2 FYNNEI. The CDR3 bases are TGTGCCAGCAGTGAAGGGTGGGTAGGGGGTTCACCCCTCCACTTT. Residues: CASSEGWVGGSPLHF.

This clone appeared a single time. The chain uses TRBV6-5 and TRBJ1-2, with 8 bases lining up with TRBD1. CDR1 is MNHEY and CDR2 is SVGAGI in the germline V gene. CDR3 length: 14 amino acids. The J segment lost 4 bases and the V segment lost 2 bases, leaving 3 bases of the junction unmatched. DNA of the CDR3: TGTGCCAGCAGTTACCGAACAGGGGGCTATGGCTACACCTTC. Translating it yields CASSYRTGGYGYTF.

V gene TRBV19 combines with J gene TRBJ2-1; 11 bases are a match to TRBD2. V was clipped by 3 bases and J by 6 bases; unmatched bases: 7. The CDR3 sequence is 16 residues long. Germline V gene sequence: CDR1 LNHDA, CDR2 SQIVND (reference sequence). CDR3 sequence (DNA): TGTGCCAGTAGTATCTTAGGTAGCGGGAGGGCCAATGAGCAGTTCTTC. This translates into CASSILGSGRANEQFF.

The gene calls are TRBV11-2 and TRBJ1-4, with a tentative D call TRBD1 (5 bases). Germline V gene lookup returns CDR1 SGHAT and CDR2 FQNNGV. The CDR3 totals 13 residues. The germline V and J ends were trimmed by 3 bases and 8 bases, with 10 bases remaining between them. CDR3 sequence reads: CASSFGTREKLFF. The CDR3 DNA reads as TGTGCCAGCAGCTTCGGGACGAGGGAAAAACTGTTTTTT.

The CDR3 reads CASTGGRSDSVETQYF. In nucleotides, the CDR3 is TGCGCCAGCACGGGCGGGAGGTCCGACAGTGTGGAGACCCAGTACTTC. The rearrangement joins TRBV5-1 to TRBJ2-5; 8 nucleotides line up with TRBD2. Trimming at V came to 6 bases and at J to 5 bases, leaving 15 bases not matched to a gene. Germline CDR1 and CDR2: SGHRS and YFSETQ. CDR3 length equals 16 residues. The entire variable domain, with the rest obtained from reference TRBV5-1 and TRBJ2-5, is as follows: KAGVTQTPRYLIKTRGQQVTLSCSPISGHRSVSWYQQTPGQGLQFLFEYFSETQRNKGNFPGRFSGRQFSNSRSEMNVSTLELGDSALYLCASTGGRSDSVETQYFGPGTRLLVL.

This clone has a handful of counts. This sequence joins TRBV19 and TRBJ1-5; no firm D call. CDR3 length equals 12 residues. The germline V gene encodes CDR1 LNHDA and CDR2 SQIVND (reference sequence). V was shortened by 3 bases and J by 2 bases, with 2 bases between the two germline ends. The CDR3 coding sequence is TGTGCCAGTAGTATGGGCAATCAGCCCCAGCATTTT. Encoded protein: CASSMGNQPQHF. Complete variable domain (other parts from reference TRBV19 and TRBJ1-5): DGGITQSPKYLFRKEGQNVTLSCEQNLNHDAMYWYRQDPGQGLRLIYYSQIVNDFQKGDIAEGYSVSREKKESFPLTVTSAQKNPTAFYLCASSMGNQPQHFGDGTRLSIL.

This clone was recorded once. V usage is TRBV6-5 and J usage is TRBJ1-6; no reliable D call. V lost 5 bases and J 12 bases, leaving 14 bases between the germline ends. The CDR3 covers 13 residues. Germline V CDR1 and CDR2: MNHEY, SVGAGI. CDR3 bases: TGTGCCAGCAGTCAGAAAGACGTTGAACCCCTCCACTTT. It codes for CASSQKDVEPLHF.

The rearrangement uses TRBV7-9 and TRBJ2-3, with D maybe TRBD1 (5 bases). V lost 6 bases and J 0 bases, leaving 10 bases between the germline ends. Per germline, CDR1 SEHNR and CDR2 FQNEAQ (reference sequence). There are 14 residues in the CDR3. This CDR3 reads CASRDTISTDTQYF. CDR3 DNA sequence: TGTGCCAGCAGGGACACAATAAGCACAGATACGCAGTATTTT.

This clone appeared a single time. The chain combines TRBV10-1 with TRBJ2-5; D is undetermined. The CDR3 is made up of 10 amino acids. Germline lookup yields CDR1 WNHNN and CDR2 SYGVQD (reference sequence). V was trimmed by 6 bases and J by 3 bases, leaving 2 bases between them. The chain's CDR3 is CASRKETQYF. The CDR3 nucleotides read TGCGCCAGCAGAAAAGAGACCCAGTACTTC.

The chain is built from TRBV5-4 and TRBJ2-3; D gene uncertain. V lost 0 bases to trimming and J lost 4 bases, with 12 bases between them. CDR3 length: 15 residues. Germline V gene data show CDR1 as SGHNT and CDR2 as YYREEE (reference sequence). For the CDR3, the DNA is TGTGCCAGCAGCTTGGCCGGTACCTCCCCAGATACGCAGTATTTT. It specifies CASSLAGTSPDTQYF.

The genes are TRBV15 and TRBJ1-3, with 7 bases that match TRBD1. Germline CDR1 reads LNHNV; CDR2 reads YYDKDF (reference sequence). This CDR3 is built from 17 residues. With V trimmed by 0 bases and J by 2 bases, 7 bases remained unmatched. The CDR3 region is CATSRESPQGAGNTIYF. DNA of the CDR3: TGTGCCACCAGCAGAGAATCGCCTCAGGGGGCTGGAAACACCATATATTTT. The full variable domain, rest sourced from reference TRBV15 and TRBJ1-3, is DAMVIQNPRYQVTQFGKPVTLSCSQTLNHNVMYWYQQKSSQAPKLLFHYYDKDFNNEADTPDNFQSRRPNTSFCFLDIRSPGLGDTAMYLCATSRESPQGAGNTIYFGEGSWLTVV.

The table lists this clone with a few counts. The chain employs TRBV28 and TRBJ1-6, with a tentative D call TRBD1 (6 bases). From germline, CDR1 is MDHEN and CDR2 SYDVKM. Deletions cut 5 bases from V and 13 bases from J, with 18 bases between. The CDR3 contains 14 residues. DNA for the CDR3: TGTGCCAGCAGTCACCAGGGGCTCCCGTTCCCCCTCCACTTT. Amino acid sequence: CASSHQGLPFPLHF.

The gene calls are TRBV30 and TRBJ2-5; a weak D match, TRBD1 (6 bases). Germline V gene lookup returns CDR1 GTSNPN and CDR2 SVGIG (reference sequence). The germline V and J ends were trimmed by 2 bases and 2 bases, with 18 bases remaining between them. This CDR3 region has 16 residues. CDR3 region: CAWSTQTGIVQETQYF. CDR3 sequence (DNA): TGTGCCTGGAGTACACAAACAGGGATCGTACAAGAGACCCAGTACTTC.

J is TRBJ1-4 and V is TRBV15, with D possibly TRBD1 on 5 matching bases. The CDR3 covers 16 residues. Germline loops: CDR1 LNHNV, CDR2 YYDKDF (reference sequence). Deletions cut 1 base from V and 8 bases from J, with 17 bases between. The CDR3: CATSRGGRPIGEKLFF. Written as DNA, the CDR3 is TGTGCCACCAGCAGAGGGGGACGTCCCATAGGGGAAAAACTGTTTTTT.